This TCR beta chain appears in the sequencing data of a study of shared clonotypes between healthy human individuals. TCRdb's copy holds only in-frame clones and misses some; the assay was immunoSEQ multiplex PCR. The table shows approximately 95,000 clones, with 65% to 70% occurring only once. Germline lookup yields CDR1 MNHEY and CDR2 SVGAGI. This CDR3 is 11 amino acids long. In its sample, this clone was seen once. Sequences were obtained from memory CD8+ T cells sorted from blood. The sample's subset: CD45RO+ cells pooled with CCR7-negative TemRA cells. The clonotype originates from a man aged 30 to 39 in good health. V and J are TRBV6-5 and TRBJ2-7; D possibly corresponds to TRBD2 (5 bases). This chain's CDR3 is CALGGGYEQYF. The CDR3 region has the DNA TGTGCTCTCGGAGGTGGGTACGAGCAGTACTTC.